This T cell receptor beta chain came from a study of blood T cell repertoires in COVID-19. Study-level information: The cDNA or gDNA used as material had been derived from T cells, B-cell-depleted T cells, or PBMCs.

Germline V lookup: CDR1 MNHEY, CDR2 SVGEGT. CDR3 length: 11 amino acids. The V gene lost 6 bases and the J gene lost 8 bases, with 10 bases spanning the gap. Sequencing was performed with immunoSEQ multiplex PCR; in TCRdb, only in-frame clones are kept and a portion is missing. The sample lists around 140,000 clones; roughly 84% were seen once. The chain carries TRBV6-2 or TRBV6-3 and TRBJ1-2; D might be TRBD1 (6 bases). The sequenced sample consisted of peripheral blood. The clonotype originates from a human donor in a cohort sampled during active COVID-19. The CDR3 spells CASSAGVGYTF. CDR3 coding DNA: TGTGCCAGCAGCGCAGGGGTCGGCTACACCTTC.